The 5 T cell receptor beta chains presented below share a single source sample, sequenced in a study of blood T cell repertoires in COVID-19. TCRdb's table, derived via immunoSEQ multiplex PCR, lists solely in-frame clones and lacks some. Counted here are about 320,000 clones, approximately 85% occurring once; the ten biggest clones make up around 7.8%. Sequencing was carried out using peripheral blood. The source of these receptors is a human donor in a cohort sampled during active COVID-19.

This chain links TRBV4-1 with TRBJ2-7; D may be TRBD2 (6 bases). V was trimmed by 0 bases and J by 4 bases, leaving 7 bases between them. The CDR3 has 13 amino acids. CDR1 MGHRA and CDR2 YSYEKL come from the germline V gene. CDR3 residues: CASSQEGRYEQYF. CDR3 coding DNA: TGCGCCAGCAGCCAAGAGGGGAGGTACGAGCAGTACTTC.

Comments on this clone: This specimen includes other DNA sequences encoding the same CDR3. The chain recombines TRBV6-5 with TRBJ2-7; tentatively, D is TRBD1 (6 bases). Germline V CDR1 and CDR2: MNHEY, SVGAGI. V was shortened by 5 bases and J by 3 bases, with 8 bases between the two germline ends. CDR3 length equals 12 residues. Here the CDR3 DNA reads TGTGCCAGCAGTCAGGACAGCTACGAGCAGTACTTC. The encoded protein is CASSQDSYEQYF.

The chain joins TRBV27 to TRBJ1-6, with TRBD1 matching over 7 bases. The CDR3 has 17 residues. Per the germline V gene, CDR1 is MNHEY and CDR2 is SMNVEV (reference sequence). Germline trimming cut 5 bases from V and 1 base from J; bases unmatched to any gene: 8. The chain's CDR3 is CASSDGTALSYNSPLHF. CDR3 nucleotides: TGTGCCAGCAGTGACGGGACAGCCCTTTCCTATAATTCACCCCTCCACTTT.

V gene TRBV2 combines with J gene TRBJ2-2, with a weak D call TRBD1 (5 bases). CDR3 length: 15 residues. Looked up from germline, CDR1 is SNHLY and CDR2 is FYNNEI. V was cut by 4 bases and J by 2 bases, with 11 bases left in between. CDR3 residues: CASSVNRINTGELFF. The CDR3 DNA reads as TGTGCCAGCAGTGTAAACAGGATAAACACCGGGGAGCTGTTTTTT.

This chain uses TRBV3-1 (or the pseudogene TRBV3-2) with TRBJ1-2; 7 bases agree with TRBD1. CDR1 and CDR2 (germline): LGHDT, YNNKEL (reference sequence). J was trimmed by 5 bases and V by 4 bases; bases with no gene match: 4. This CDR3 is 13 amino acids long. The CDR3: CASSLTGQYGYTF. Here the CDR3 DNA reads TGTGCCAGCAGCCTGACAGGGCAATATGGCTACACCTTC.